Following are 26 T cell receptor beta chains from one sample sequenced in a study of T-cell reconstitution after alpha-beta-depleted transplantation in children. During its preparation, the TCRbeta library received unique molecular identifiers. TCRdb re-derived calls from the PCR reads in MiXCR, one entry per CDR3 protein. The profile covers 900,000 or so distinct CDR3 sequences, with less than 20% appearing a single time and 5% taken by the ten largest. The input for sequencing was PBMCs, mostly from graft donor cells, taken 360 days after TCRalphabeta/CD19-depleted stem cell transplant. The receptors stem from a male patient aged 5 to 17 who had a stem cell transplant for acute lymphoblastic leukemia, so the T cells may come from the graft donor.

The CDR3 loop is CASSATSGHSYEQYF. CDR3 in DNA: TGTGCCAGCAGCGCGACTAGCGGGCACTCCTACGAGCAGTACTTC. The chain links TRBV7-9 to TRBJ2-7; 10 bases agree with TRBD2. The germline gives CDR1 SEHNR, CDR2 FQNEAQ (reference sequence). V gave up 5 bases and J gave up 0 bases; unmatched junction bases: 4. The CDR3 consists of 15 residues.

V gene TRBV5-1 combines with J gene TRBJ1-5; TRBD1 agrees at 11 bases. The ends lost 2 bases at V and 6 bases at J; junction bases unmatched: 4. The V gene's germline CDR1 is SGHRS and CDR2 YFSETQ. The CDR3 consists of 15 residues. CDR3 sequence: CASSLGQGASQPQHF. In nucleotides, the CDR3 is TGCGCCAGCAGCTTAGGACAGGGGGCAAGTCAGCCCCAGCATTTT.

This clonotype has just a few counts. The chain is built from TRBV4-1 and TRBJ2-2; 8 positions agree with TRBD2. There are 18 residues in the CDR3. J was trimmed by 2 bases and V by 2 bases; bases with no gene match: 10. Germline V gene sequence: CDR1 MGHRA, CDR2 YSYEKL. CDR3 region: CASSQQLKTSANTGELFF. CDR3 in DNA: TGCGCCAGCAGCCAACAGTTAAAGACTAGCGCTAACACCGGGGAGCTGTTTTTT.

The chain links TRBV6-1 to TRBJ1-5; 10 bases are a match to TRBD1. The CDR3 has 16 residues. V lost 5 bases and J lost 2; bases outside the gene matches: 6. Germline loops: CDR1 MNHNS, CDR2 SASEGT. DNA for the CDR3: TGTGCCAGCAGTACAAGACAGGGGGCCGGCAATCAGCCCCAGCATTTT. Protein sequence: CASSTRQGAGNQPQHF.

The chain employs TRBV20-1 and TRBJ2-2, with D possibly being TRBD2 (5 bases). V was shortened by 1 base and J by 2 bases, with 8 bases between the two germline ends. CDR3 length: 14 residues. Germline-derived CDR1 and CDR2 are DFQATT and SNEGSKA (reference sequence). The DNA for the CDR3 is TGCAGTGCTAGAGTAAGCGGAAACACCGGGGAGCTGTTTTTT. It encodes CSARVSGNTGELFF.

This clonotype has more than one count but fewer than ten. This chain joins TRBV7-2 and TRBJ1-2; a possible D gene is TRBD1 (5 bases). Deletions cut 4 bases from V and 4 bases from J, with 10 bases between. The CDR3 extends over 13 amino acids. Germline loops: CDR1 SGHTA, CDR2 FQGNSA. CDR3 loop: CASSSTEIYGYTF. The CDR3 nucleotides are TGTGCCAGCAGCTCGACAGAGATCTATGGCTACACCTTC. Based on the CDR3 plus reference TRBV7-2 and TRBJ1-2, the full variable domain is GAGVSQSPSNKVTEKGKDVELRCDPISGHTALYWYRQSLGQGLEFLIYFQGNSAPDKSGLPSDRFSAERTGGSVSTLTIQRTQQEDSAVYLCASSSTEIYGYTFGSGTRLTVV.

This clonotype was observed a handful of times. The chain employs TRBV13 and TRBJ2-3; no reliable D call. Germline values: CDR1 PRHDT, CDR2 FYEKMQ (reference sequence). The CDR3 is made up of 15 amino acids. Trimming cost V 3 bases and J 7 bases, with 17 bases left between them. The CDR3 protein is CASSFAVLGWHTQYF. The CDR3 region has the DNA TGTGCCAGCAGCTTCGCGGTTCTAGGTTGGCATACGCAGTATTTT.

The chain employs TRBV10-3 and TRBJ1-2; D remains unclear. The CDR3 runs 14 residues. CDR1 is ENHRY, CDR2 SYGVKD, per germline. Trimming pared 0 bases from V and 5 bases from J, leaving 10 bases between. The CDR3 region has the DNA TGTGCCATCAGTGAGTCATGGTCCATATATGGCTACACCTTC. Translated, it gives CAISESWSIYGYTF.

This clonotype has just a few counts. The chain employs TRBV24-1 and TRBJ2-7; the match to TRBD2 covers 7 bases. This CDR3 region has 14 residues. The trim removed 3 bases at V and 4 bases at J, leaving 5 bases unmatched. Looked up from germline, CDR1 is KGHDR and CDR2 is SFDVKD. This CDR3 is CATSDAGAGYEQYF. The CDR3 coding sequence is TGTGCCACCAGTGATGCGGGAGCAGGATACGAGCAGTACTTC.

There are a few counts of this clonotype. CDR3 loop: CASSPGLVHEQYF. DNA of the CDR3: TGTGCCAGCAGCCCGGGACTAGTCCACGAGCAGTACTTC. V gene TRBV12-3 or TRBV12-4 combines with J gene TRBJ2-7; TRBD2 aligns across 8 bases. V lost 6 bases to trimming and J lost 5 bases; unmatched junction nucleotides: 6. This CDR3 comprises 13 residues.

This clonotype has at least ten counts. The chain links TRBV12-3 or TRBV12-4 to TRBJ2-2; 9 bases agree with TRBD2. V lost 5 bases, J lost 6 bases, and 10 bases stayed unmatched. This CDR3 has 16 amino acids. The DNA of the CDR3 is TGTGCCAGCAGTCCCCGCGGGACTAGCTTGGCCGGGGAGCTGTTTTTT. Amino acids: CASSPRGTSLAGELFF.

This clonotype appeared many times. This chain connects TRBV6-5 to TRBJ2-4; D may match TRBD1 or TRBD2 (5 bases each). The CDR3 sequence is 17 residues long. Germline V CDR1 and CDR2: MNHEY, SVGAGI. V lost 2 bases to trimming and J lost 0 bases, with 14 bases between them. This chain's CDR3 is CASSYPGRGLAKNIQYF. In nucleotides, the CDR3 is TGTGCCAGCAGTTACCCGGGGCGCGGCCTAGCCAAAAACATTCAGTACTTC.

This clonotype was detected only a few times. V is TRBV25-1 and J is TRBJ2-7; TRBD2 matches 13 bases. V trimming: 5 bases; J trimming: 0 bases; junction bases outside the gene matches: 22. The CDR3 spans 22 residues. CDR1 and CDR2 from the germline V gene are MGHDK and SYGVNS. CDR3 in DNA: TGTGCCAGCAGTCTCCGGACAGGGGCGCGGACTAGCGGGAGTATCCCCTCCTACGAGCAGTACTTC. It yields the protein CASSLRTGARTSGSIPSYEQYF.

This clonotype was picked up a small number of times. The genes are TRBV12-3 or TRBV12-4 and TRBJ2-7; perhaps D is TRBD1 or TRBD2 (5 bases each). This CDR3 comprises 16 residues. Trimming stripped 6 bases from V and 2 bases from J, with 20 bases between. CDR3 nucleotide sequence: TGTGCCAGCAGCCCAAACGTTGGGACCGAGACCTACGAGCAGTACTTC. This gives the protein CASSPNVGTETYEQYF.

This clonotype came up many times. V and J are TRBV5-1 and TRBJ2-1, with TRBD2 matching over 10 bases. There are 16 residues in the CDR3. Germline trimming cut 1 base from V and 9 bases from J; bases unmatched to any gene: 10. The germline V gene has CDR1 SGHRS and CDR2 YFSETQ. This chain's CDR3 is CASSLFLAGEGGEQFF. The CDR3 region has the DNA TGCGCCAGCAGCTTGTTTCTAGCGGGAGAAGGTGGTGAGCAGTTCTTC.

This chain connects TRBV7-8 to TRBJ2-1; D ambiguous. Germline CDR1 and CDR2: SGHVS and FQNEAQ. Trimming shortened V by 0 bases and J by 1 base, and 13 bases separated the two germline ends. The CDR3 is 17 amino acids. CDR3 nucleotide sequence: TGTGCCAGCAGCTTAGCTTTCTCCAAGGCATCCTACAATGAGCAGTTCTTC. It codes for CASSLAFSKASYNEQFF.

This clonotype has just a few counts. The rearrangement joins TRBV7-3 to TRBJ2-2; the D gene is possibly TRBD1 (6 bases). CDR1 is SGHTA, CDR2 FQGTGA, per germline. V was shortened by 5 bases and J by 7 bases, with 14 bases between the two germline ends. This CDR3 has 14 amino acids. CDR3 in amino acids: CASSPIQGGGELFF. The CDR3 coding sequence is TGTGCCAGCAGCCCGATACAAGGGGGCGGGGAGCTGTTTTTT.

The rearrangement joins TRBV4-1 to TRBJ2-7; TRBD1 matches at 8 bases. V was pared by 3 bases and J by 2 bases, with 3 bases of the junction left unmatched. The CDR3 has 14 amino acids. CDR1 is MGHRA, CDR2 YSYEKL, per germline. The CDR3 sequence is CASSQIQGAYEQYF. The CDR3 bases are TGCGCCAGCAGCCAGATACAGGGGGCCTACGAGCAGTACTTC.

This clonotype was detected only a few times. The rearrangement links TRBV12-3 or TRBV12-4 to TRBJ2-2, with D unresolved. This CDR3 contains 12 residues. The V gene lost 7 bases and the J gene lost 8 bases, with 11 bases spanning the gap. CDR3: CASTYGSGELFF. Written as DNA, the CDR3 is TGTGCCAGCACCTATGGCTCTGGGGAGCTGTTTTTT.

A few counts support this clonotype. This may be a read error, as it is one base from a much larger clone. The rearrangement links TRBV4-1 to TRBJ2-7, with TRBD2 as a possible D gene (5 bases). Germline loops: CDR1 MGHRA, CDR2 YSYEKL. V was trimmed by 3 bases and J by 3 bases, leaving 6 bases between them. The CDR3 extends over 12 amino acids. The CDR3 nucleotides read TGCGCCAGCAGCCACGGACTCTACGAGCAGTACTTC. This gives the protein CASSHGLYEQYF.

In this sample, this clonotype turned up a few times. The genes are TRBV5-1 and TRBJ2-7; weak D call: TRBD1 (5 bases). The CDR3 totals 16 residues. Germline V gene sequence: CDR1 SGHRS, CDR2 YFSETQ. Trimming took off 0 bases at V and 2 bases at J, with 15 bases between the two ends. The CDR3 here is CASSLEQVIDPYEQYF. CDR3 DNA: TGCGCCAGCAGCTTGGAACAGGTTATCGACCCCTACGAGCAGTACTTC.

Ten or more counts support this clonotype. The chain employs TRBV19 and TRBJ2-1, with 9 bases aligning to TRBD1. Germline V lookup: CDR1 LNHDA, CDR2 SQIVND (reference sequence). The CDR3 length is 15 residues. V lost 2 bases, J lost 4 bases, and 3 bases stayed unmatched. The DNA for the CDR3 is TGTGCCAGTAGTATAACAGGGGGCCGGTACAATGAGCAGTTCTTC. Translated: CASSITGGRYNEQFF.

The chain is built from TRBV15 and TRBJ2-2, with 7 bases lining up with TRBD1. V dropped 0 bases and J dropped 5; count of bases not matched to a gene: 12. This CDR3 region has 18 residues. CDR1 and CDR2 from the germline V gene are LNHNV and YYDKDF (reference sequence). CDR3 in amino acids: CATSRDQSGGVRTGELFF. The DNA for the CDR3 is TGTGCCACCAGCAGAGATCAGTCAGGGGGAGTGAGGACCGGGGAGCTGTTTTTT.

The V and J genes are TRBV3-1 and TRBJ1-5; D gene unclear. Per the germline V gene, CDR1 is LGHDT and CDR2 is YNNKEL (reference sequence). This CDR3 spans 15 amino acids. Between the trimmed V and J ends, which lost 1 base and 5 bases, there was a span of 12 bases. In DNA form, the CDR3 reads TGTGCCAGCAGCCAAGGGCCCACCCTTTATCAGCCCCAGCATTTT. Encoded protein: CASSQGPTLYQPQHF.

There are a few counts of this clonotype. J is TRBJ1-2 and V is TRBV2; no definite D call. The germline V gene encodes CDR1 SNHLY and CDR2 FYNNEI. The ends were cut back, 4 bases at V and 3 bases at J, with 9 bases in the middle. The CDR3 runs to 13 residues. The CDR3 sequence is CASSGQLHYGYTF. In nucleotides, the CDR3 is TGTGCCAGCAGTGGGCAGTTGCACTATGGCTACACCTTC.

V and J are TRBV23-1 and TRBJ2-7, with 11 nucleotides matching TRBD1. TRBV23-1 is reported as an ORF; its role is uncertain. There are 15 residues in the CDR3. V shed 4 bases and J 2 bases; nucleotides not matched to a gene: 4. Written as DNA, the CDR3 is TGCGCCAGCAGTCGGTCGGACAGGGGGCCCTACGAGCAGTACTTC. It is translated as CASSRSDRGPYEQYF.